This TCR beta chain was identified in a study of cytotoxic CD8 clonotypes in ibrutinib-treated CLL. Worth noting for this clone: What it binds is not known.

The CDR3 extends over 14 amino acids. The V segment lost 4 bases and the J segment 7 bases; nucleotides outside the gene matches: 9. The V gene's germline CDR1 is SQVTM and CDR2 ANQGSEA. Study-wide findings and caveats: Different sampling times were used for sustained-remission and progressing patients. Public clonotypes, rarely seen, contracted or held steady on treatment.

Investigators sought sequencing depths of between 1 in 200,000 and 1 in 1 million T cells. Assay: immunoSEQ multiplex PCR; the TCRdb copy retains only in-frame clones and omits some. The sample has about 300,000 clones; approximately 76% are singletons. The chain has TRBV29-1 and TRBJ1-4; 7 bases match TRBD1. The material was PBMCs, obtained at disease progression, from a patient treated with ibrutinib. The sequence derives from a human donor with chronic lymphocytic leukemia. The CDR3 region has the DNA TGCAGCGTTGGGGAGGGGGCGCGTGGTGAAAAACTGTTTTTT. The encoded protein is CSVGEGARGEKLFF.